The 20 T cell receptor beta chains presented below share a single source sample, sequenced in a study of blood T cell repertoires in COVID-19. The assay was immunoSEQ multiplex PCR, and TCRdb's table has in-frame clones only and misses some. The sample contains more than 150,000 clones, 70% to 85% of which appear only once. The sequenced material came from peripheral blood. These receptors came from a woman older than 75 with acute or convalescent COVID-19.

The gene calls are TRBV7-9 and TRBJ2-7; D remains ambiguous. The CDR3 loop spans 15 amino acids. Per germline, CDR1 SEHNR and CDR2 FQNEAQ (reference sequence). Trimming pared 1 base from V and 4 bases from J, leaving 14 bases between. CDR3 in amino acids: CASSLGWRNRYEQYF. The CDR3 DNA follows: TGTGCCAGCAGCTTAGGTTGGAGAAACCGTTACGAGCAGTACTTC.

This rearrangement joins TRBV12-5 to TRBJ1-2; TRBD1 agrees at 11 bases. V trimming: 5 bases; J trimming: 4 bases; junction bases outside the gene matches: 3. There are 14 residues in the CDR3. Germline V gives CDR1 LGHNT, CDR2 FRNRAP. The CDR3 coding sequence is TGTGCTAGTGGTCCGGGACAGGGGGGCTATGGCTACACCTTC. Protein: CASGPGQGGYGYTF.

In nucleotides, the CDR3 is TGTGCCAGCAGCCGAAAAGGGGCGGGAGGGCCCGACGAGCAGTACTTC. Its translation is CASSRKGAGGPDEQYF. The chain combines TRBV7-8 with TRBJ2-7; TRBD2 matches at 9 bases. CDR3 length: 16 residues. The trim removed 5 bases at V and 5 bases at J, leaving 13 bases unmatched. Per the germline V gene, CDR1 is SGHVS and CDR2 is FQNEAQ.

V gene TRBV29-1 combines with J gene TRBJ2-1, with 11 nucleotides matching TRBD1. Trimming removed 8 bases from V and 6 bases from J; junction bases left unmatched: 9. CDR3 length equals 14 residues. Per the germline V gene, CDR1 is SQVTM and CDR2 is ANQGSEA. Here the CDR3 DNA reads TGCAGCCTTTTGACCGGGACAGGGGGCAATGAGCAGTTCTTC. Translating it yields CSLLTGTGGNEQFF.

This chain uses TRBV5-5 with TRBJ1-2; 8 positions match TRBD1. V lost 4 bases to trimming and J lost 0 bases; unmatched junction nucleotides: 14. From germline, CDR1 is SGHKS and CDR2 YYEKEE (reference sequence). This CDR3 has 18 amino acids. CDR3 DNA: TGTGCCAGCAGCGCGCCGGGACAGGTAAAGGCGGCTAACTATGGCTACACCTTC. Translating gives CASSAPGQVKAANYGYTF.

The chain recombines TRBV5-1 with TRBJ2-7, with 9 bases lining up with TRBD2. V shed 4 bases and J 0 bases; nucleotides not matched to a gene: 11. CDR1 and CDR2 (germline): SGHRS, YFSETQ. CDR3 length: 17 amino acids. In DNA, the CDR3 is TGCGCCAGCAGCGCCAGCGGGGGGATGGGGAGCTCCTACGAGCAGTACTTC. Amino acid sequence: CASSASGGMGSSYEQYF.

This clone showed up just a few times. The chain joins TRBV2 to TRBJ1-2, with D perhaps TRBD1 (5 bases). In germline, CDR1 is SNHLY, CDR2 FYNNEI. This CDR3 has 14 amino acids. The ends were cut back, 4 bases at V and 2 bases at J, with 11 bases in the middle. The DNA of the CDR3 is TGTGCCAGCAGTGGGACACAAATGAACTATGGCTACACCTTC. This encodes CASSGTQMNYGYTF.

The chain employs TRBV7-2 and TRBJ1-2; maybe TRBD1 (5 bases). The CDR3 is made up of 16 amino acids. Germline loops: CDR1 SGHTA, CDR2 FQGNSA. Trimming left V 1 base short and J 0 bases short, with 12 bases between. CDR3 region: CASSLGGGSSNYGYTF. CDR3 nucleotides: TGTGCCAGCAGCTTAGGGGGGGGATCCTCTAACTATGGCTACACCTTC. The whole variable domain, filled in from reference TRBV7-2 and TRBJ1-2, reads GAGVSQSPSNKVTEKGKDVELRCDPISGHTALYWYRQSLGQGLEFLIYFQGNSAPDKSGLPSDRFSAERTGGSVSTLTIQRTQQEDSAVYLCASSLGGGSSNYGYTFGSGTRLTVV.

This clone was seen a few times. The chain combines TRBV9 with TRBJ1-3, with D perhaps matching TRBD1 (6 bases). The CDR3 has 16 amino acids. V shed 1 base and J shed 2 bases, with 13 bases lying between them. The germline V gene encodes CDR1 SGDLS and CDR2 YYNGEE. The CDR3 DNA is TGTGCCAGCAGCGTACTCCCGGGACAACCTGGAAACACCATATATTTT. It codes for CASSVLPGQPGNTIYF. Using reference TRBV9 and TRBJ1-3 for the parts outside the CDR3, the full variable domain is DSGVTQTPKHLITATGQRVTLRCSPRSGDLSVYWYQQSLDQGLQFLIQYYNGEERAKGNILERFSAQQFPDLHSELNLSSLELGDSALYFCASSVLPGQPGNTIYFGEGSWLTVV.

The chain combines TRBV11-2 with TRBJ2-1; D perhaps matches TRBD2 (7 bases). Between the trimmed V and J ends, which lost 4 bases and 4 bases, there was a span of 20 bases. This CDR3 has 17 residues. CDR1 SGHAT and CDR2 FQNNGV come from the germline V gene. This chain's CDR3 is CASSSRGRGKRYNEQFF. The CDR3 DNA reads TGTGCCAGCAGCTCCCGGGGGAGGGGGAAAAGGTACAATGAGCAGTTCTTC.

CDR3 sequence: CASSYSRGPEAFF. The DNA for the CDR3 is TGTGCCAGCAGTTACTCAAGGGGGCCTGAAGCTTTCTTT. The V gene is TRBV6-2 or TRBV6-3, the J gene TRBJ1-1; 7 nucleotides match TRBD1. The CDR3 covers 13 residues. Germline assignment: CDR1 MNHEY and CDR2 SVGEGT. The V gene end was trimmed by 0 bases and the J gene end by 6 bases; junction bases not matched to a gene: 1.

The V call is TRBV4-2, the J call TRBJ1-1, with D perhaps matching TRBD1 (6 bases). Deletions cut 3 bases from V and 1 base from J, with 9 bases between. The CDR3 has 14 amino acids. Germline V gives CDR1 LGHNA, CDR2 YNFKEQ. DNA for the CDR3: TGTGCCAGCAGCCAGAGGGGGAGGAACACTGAAGCTTTCTTT. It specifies CASSQRGRNTEAFF.

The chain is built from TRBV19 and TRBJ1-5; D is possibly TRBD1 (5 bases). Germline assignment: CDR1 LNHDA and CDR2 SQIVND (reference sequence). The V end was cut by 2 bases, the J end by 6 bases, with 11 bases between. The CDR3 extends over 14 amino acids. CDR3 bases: TGTGCCAGTAGTATATCCAGGGAAGGTCAGCCCCAGCATTTT. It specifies CASSISREGQPQHF.

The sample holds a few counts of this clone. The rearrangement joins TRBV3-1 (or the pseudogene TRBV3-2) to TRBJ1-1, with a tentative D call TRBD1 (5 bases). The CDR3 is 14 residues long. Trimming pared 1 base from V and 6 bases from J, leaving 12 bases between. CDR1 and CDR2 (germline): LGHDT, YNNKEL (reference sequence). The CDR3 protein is CASSQGGGWAEAFF. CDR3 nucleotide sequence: TGTGCCAGCAGCCAAGGGGGCGGTTGGGCTGAAGCTTTCTTT.

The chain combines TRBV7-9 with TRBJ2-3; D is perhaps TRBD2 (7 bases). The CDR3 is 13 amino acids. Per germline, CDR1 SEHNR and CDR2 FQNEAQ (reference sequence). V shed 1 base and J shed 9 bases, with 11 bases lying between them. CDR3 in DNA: TGTGCCAGCAGCTTAGAAGGGGGGGCCACGCAGTATTTT. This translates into CASSLEGGATQYF. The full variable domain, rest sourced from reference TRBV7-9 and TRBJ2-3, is DTGVSQNPRHKITKRGQNVTFRCDPISEHNRLYWYRQTLGQGPEFLTYFQNEAQLEKSRLLSDRFSAERPKGSFSTLEIQRTEQGDSAMYLCASSLEGGATQYFGPGTRLTVL.

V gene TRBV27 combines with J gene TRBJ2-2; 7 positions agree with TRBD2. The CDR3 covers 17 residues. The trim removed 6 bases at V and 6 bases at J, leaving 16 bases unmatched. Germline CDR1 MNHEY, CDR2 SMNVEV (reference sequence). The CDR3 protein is CASRLLGVAGQAGELFF. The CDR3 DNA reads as TGTGCCAGCAGGCTCCTCGGGGTAGCGGGCCAGGCCGGGGAGCTGTTTTTT.

This CDR3 reads CASSRSISGAAREQYF. CDR3 sequence (DNA): TGTGCCAGCAGCCGCTCCATTTCAGGCGCAGCCAGGGAGCAGTATTTT. The chain carries TRBV5-4 and TRBJ2-3; D possibly corresponds to TRBD1 (5 bases). The CDR3 extends over 16 amino acids. Germline V gene sequence: CDR1 SGHNT, CDR2 YYREEE (reference sequence). V was cut by 4 bases and J by 11 bases, with 26 bases left in between.

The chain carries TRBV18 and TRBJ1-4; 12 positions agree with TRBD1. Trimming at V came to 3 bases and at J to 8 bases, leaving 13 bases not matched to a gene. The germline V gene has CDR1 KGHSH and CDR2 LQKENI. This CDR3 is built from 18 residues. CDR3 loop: CASSPRGTGGSGSEKLFF. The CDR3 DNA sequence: TGTGCCAGCTCACCCCGAGGGACAGGGGGCAGCGGAAGCGAAAAACTGTTTTTT.

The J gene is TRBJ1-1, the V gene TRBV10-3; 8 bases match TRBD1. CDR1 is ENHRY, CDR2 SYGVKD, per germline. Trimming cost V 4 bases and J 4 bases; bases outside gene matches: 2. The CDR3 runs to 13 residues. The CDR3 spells CAISGTGGTEAFF. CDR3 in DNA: TGTGCCATCAGTGGTACAGGGGGCACTGAAGCTTTCTTT.

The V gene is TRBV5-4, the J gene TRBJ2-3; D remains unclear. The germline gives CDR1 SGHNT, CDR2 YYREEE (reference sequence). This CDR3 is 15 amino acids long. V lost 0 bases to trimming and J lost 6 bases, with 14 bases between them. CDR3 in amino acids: CASSLAGPIEDTQYF. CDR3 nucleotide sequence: TGTGCCAGCAGCTTGGCAGGTCCGATCGAGGATACGCAGTATTTT.